This T cell receptor (beta chain) was recorded in a study of graft-versus-host responses after intestinal transplantation. Overall study: Following induction with anti-thymocyte globulin, all recipients were given tacrolimus and steroids for around three years.

Findings and caveats of the study: High graft-versus-host to host-versus-graft clonal ratios were found in allografts of patients who had graft-donor T cell macrochimerism.

The trim removed 4 bases at V and 2 bases at J, leaving 2 bases unmatched. The CDR3 has 14 residues. Germline CDR1 reads MNHEY; CDR2 reads SMNVEV (reference sequence). Profiling relied on immunoSEQ multiplex PCR, and the TCRdb table lists in-frame clones only, not all of them. The sample shows about 16,000 clones, 88% of them seen only once. Comment on this clone: Its antigen is unidentified.

The chain carries TRBV27 and TRBJ1-5; 7 bases align to TRBD1. The clonotype originates from a human patient who received an intestinal transplant, so some T cells may come from the graft donor. The sample was PBMCs, taken approximately 3.5 months after intestinal transplant. The CDR3 is CASSWTGRNQPQHF. The CDR3 DNA sequence: TGTGCCAGCAGTTGGACAGGTCGCAATCAGCCCCAGCATTTT.